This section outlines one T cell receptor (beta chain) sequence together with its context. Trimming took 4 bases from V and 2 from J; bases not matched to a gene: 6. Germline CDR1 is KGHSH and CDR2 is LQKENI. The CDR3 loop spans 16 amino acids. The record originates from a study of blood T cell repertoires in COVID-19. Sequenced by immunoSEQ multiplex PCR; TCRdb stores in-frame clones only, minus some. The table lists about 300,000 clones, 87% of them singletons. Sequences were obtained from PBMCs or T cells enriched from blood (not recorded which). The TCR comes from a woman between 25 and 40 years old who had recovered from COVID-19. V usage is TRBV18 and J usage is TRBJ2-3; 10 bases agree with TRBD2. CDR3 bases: TGTGCCAGCTCACGCGGTGGACTAGCGGACACAGATACGCAGTATTTT. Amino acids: CASSRGGLADTDTQYF.